The clone carrying this TCR beta chain was seen a few times. What it binds is unknown. The V end lost 6 bases, the J end lost 5 bases, and 13 bases lay between the germline ends. The germline CDR1 and CDR2 sequences are MNHNS and SASEGT. The CDR3 spans 13 residues. The data are from a study of type 1 regulatory T cells. Overall study context: T-allo10 is a Tr1-enriched, alloantigen-specific CD4 T cell product made in vitro.

From the reads, TCRdb called clonotypes with MiXCR, one entry per CDR3 protein. The sample shows 70,000 or so distinct CDR3 sequences, roughly 20% of them seen only once. Overall study findings and caveats: Compared with non-Tr1 cells, Tr1 cells showed a narrower TCR repertoire.

The rearrangement links TRBV6-1 to TRBJ1-1; no firm D call. The TCR originated in a human donor in good health. The sample comprised cultured type 1 regulatory T (Tr1) cells, either the whole culture or a sorted fraction (not recorded which). The CDR3 region has the DNA TGTGCCAGCAGCCCCAGGCGTGGGACTGAAGCTTTCTTT. Encoded protein: CASSPRRGTEAFF.